This T cell receptor beta chain is from a study of T-cell reconstitution after alpha-beta-depleted transplantation in children. A remark on this clonotype: Its antigen is not known.

Unique molecular identifiers were used in preparing the TCRbeta library. MiXCR, run by TCRdb on the PCR reads, gives a single entry per CDR3 protein. The sample contains fewer than 550,000 distinct CDR3 sequences, over 10% of which appear only once. In germline, CDR1 is MNHEY, CDR2 SMNVEV (reference sequence). The ends were cut back, 3 bases at V and 0 bases at J, with 9 bases in the middle. The CDR3 has 14 amino acids. Study-wide findings and caveats: The study reportedly traced alpha-beta T cells about two months after transplant to several hundred expanded graft clones. At day 60, the high TCRbeta diversity found in some patients originated from recipient T cells and thymic progenitors that had survived. T cells produced anew were the main source of T-cell counts and diversity one year after transplant.

Source: PBMCs, mostly from graft donor cells, taken 180 days after TCRalphabeta/CD19-depleted stem cell transplant. The rearrangement uses TRBV27 and TRBJ2-7, with a possible D match to TRBD1 (6 bases). The clonotype comes from a female patient under 10 years old who had a stem cell transplant for aplastic anemia, so the T cells may come from the graft donor. The CDR3 sequence: CASSFATGSYEQYF. The CDR3 coding sequence is TGTGCCAGCAGTTTCGCGACAGGCTCCTACGAGCAGTACTTC.